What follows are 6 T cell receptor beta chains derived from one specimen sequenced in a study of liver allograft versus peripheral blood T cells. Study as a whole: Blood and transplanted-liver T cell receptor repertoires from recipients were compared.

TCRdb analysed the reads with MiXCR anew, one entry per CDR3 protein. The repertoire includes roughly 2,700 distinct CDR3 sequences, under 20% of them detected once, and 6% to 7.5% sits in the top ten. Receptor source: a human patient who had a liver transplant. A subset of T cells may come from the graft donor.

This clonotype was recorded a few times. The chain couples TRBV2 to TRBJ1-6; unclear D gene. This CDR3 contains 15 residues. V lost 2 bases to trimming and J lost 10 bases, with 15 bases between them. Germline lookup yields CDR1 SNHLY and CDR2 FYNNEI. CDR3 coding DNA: TGTGCCAGCAGTGAAATACCCGATTACTGGTCACCCCTCCACTTT. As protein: CASSEIPDYWSPLHF.

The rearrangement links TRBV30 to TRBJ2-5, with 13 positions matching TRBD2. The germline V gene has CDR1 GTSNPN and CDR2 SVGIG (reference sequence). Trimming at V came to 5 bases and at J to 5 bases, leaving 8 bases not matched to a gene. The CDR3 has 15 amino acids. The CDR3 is CAWVPGLAGLETQYF. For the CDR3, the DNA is TGTGCCTGGGTCCCGGGACTAGCGGGGTTGGAGACCCAGTACTTC. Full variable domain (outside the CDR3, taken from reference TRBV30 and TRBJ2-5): SQTIHQWPATLVQPVGSPLSLECTVEGTSNPNLYWYRQAAGRGLQLLFYSVGIGQISSEVPQNLSASRPQDRQFILSSKKLLLSDSGFYLCAWVPGLAGLETQYFGPGTRLLVL.

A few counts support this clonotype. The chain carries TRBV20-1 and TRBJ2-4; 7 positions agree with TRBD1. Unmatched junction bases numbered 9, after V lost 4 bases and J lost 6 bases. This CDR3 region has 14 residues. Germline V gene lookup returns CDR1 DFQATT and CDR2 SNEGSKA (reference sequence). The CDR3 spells CSATKDRVGNIQYF. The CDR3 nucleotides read TGCAGTGCTACTAAAGACAGGGTTGGAAACATTCAGTACTTC.

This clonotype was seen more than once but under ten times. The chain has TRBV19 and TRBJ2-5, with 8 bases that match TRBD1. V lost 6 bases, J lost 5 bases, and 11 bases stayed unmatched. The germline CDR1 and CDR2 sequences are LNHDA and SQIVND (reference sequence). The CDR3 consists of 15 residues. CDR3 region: CASSGTDRAGETQYF. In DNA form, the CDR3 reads TGTGCCAGTAGCGGAACGGACAGGGCGGGGGAGACCCAGTACTTC. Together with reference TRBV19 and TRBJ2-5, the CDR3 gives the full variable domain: DGGITQSPKYLFRKEGQNVTLSCEQNLNHDAMYWYRQDPGQGLRLIYYSQIVNDFQKGDIAEGYSVSREKKESFPLTVTSAQKNPTAFYLCASSGTDRAGETQYFGPGTRLLVL.

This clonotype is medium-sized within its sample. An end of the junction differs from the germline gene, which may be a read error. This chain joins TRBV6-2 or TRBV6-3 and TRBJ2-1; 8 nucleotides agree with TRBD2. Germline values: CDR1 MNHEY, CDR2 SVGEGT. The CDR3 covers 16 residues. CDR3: CASGYPERGRYNEQFF. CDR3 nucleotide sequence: TGTGCCAGCGGTTACCCGGAGCGGGGGAGATACAATGAGCAGTTCTTC.

The CDR3 nucleotides are TGTGCCAGCAGCCGCGGGACTAGCAGCAATGAGCAGTTCTTC. It yields the protein CASSRGTSSNEQFF. The genes are TRBV2 and TRBJ2-1, with 9 bases aligning to TRBD2. The CDR3 totals 14 residues. Unmatched junction bases numbered 6, after V lost 6 bases and J lost 6 bases. The germline V gene encodes CDR1 SNHLY and CDR2 FYNNEI.